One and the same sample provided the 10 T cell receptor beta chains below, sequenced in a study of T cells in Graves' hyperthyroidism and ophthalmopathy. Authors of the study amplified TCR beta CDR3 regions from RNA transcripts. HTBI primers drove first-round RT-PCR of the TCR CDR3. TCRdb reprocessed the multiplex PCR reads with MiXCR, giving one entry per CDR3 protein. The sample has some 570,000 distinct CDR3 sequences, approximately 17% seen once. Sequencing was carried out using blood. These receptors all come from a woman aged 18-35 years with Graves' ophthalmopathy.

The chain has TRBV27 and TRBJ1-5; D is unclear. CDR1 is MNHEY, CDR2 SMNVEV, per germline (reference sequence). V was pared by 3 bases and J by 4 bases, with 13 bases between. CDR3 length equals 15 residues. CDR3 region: CASSFSTDRNQPQHF. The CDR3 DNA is TGTGCCAGCAGTTTCTCCACAGACCGAAATCAGCCCCAGCATTTT.

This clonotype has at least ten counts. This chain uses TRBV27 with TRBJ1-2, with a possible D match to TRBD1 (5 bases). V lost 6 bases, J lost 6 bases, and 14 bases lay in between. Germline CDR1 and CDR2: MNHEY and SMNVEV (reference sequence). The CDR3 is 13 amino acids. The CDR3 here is CASSPGRIDGYTF. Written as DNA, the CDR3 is TGTGCCAGCAGCCCGGGACGGATAGATGGCTACACCTTC.

CDR3 sequence: CASRRLAGAPPAQYF. The CDR3 DNA reads TGTGCCAGCAGAAGACTAGCGGGGGCCCCCCCAGCCCAGTACTTC. The rearrangement uses TRBV6-1 and TRBJ2-5; 12 bases are a match to TRBD2. This CDR3 region has 15 residues. V dropped 6 bases and J dropped 9; count of bases not matched to a gene: 11. Per germline, CDR1 MNHNS and CDR2 SASEGT.

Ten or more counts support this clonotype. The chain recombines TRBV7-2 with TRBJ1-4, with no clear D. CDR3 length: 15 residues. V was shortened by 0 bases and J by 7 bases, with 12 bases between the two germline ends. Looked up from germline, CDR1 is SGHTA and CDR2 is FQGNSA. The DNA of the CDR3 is TGTGCCAGCAGCTTAGCGCTGGGGAGGGTTGAAAAACTGTTTTTT. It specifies CASSLALGRVEKLFF.

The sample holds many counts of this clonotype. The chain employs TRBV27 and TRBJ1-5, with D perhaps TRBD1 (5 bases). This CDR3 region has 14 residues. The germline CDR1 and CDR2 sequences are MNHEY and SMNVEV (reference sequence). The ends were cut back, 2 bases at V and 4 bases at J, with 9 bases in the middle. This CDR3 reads CASSLGQGNQPQHF. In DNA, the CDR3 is TGTGCCAGCAGTTTAGGGCAGGGAAATCAGCCCCAGCATTTT.

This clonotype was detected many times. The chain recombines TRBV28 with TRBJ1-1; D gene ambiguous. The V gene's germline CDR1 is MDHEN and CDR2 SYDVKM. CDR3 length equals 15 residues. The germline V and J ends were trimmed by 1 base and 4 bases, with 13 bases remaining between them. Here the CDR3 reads CASSLLGPGSTEAFF. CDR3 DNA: TGTGCCAGCAGTTTATTAGGGCCGGGGAGCACTGAAGCTTTCTTT.

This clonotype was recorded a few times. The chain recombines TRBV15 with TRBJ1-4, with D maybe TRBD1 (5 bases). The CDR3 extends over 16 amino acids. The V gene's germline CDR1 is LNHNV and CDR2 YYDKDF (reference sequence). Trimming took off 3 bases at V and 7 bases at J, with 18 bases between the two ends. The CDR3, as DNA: TGTGCCACCAGCAGGGGCACCCAACAGGCCTTTGAAAAACTGTTTTTT. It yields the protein CATSRGTQQAFEKLFF.

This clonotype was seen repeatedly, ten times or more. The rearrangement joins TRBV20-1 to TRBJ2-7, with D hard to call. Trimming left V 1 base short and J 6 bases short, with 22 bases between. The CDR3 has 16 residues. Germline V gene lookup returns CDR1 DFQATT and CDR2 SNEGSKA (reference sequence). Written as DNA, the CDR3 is TGCAGTGCTAGAGTACACCGGGCACCTTCATTAGCCGAGCAGTACTTC. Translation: CSARVHRAPSLAEQYF.

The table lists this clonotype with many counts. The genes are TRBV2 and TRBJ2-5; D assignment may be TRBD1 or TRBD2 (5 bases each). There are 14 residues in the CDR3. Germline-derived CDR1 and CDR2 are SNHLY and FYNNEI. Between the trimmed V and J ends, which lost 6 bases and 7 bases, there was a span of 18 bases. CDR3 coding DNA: TGTGCCAGCAGCCCTCCGGGACGCACGTTGACCCAGTACTTC. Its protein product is CASSPPGRTLTQYF.

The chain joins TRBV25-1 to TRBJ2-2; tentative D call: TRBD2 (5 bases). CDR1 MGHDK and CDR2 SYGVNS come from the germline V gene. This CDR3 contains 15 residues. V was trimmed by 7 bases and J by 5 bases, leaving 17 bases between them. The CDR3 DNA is TGTGCCAGCACCGGAATTGGCGGGTCGACCGGGGAGCTGTTTTTT. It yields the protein CASTGIGGSTGELFF.